The TCR beta chain under discussion was sequenced for a study of identical twins. Whole-study results and caveats: A cross-sectional statistical analysis, not follow-up of the same donors, supported the conclusions.

A remark on this clonotype: Its target is not known.

Template switching (which added a universal primer site) was used, and cDNA carried unique molecular identifiers. TCRdb reanalysed the 5' RACE reads using MiXCR and keeps one entry per CDR3 protein. The sample lists a few hundred thousand distinct CDR3 sequences, 9.6% occurring once. This CDR3 contains 13 residues. Germline assignment: CDR1 SGHAT and CDR2 FQDESV (reference sequence). Deletions cut 6 bases from V and 4 bases from J, with 12 bases between. The data were also submitted as part of a second study, on yellow fever vaccine responses in identical twins.

The specimen was PBMCs. This TCR was recovered from a woman aged 18-35 years in good health. The genes are TRBV11-1 and TRBJ1-2; a weak D match, TRBD1 (6 bases). Here the CDR3 reads CASSTRGSYGYTF. CDR3 in DNA: TGTGCCAGCAGTACAAGGGGGAGCTATGGCTACACCTTC.